This paragraph reports one T cell receptor (beta chain). Here immunoSEQ multiplex PCR was the method, and the copy in TCRdb shows in-frame clones only, minus some. Of some 100,000 clones in the sample, around 85% were seen once. The CDR3 extends over 13 amino acids. V lost 2 bases, J lost 3 bases, and 11 bases lay in between. Germline V lookup: CDR1 GTSNPN, CDR2 SVGIG (reference sequence). These data come from a study of blood T cell repertoires in COVID-19. This chain joins TRBV30 and TRBJ2-7; TRBD1 might be the D (6 bases). The clonotype was recovered from a woman aged 45-65 years who had recovered from COVID-19. Sample: PBMCs or T cells enriched from blood (not recorded which). CDR3 loop: CAWSSQGSYEQYF. DNA for the CDR3: TGTGCCTGGAGTTCACAGGGTAGCTACGAGCAGTACTTC. Looking up the rest from reference TRBV30 and TRBJ2-7 gives the full variable domain: SQTIHQWPATLVQPVGSPLSLECTVEGTSNPNLYWYRQAAGRGLQLLFYSVGIGQISSEVPQNLSASRPQDRQFILSSKKLLLSDSGFYLCAWSSQGSYEQYFGPGTRLTVT.